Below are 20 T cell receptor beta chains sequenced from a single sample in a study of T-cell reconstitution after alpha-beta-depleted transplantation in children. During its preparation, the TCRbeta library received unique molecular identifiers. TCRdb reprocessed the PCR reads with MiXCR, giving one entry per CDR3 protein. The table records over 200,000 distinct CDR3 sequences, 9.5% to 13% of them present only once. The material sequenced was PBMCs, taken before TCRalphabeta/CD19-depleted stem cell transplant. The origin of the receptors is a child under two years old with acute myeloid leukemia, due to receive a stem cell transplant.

The CDR3 DNA is TGTGCCAGCAGTTCTCTCATGGTTATAGCGGGGGGGCGAGAGACCCAGTACTTC. This translates into CASSSLMVIAGGRETQYF. The rearrangement links TRBV28 to TRBJ2-5, with 11 bases that match TRBD2. Trimming removed 4 bases from V and 4 bases from J; junction bases left unmatched: 14. The CDR3 runs to 18 residues. Germline V gene data show CDR1 as MDHEN and CDR2 as SYDVKM. The entire variable domain, with the rest obtained from reference TRBV28 and TRBJ2-5, is as follows: DVKVTQSSRYLVKRTGEKVFLECVQDMDHENMFWYRQDPGLGLRLIYFSYDVKMKEKGDIPEGYSVSREKKERFSLILESASTNQTSMYLCASSSLMVIAGGRETQYFGPGTRLLVL.

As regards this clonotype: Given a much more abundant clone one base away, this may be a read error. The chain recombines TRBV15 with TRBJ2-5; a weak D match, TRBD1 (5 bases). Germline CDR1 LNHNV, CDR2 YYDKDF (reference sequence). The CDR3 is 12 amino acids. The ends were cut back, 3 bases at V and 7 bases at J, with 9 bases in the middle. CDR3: CATSSGAGTQYF. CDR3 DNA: TGTGCCACCAGCAGTGGGGCAGGGACCCAGTACTTC.

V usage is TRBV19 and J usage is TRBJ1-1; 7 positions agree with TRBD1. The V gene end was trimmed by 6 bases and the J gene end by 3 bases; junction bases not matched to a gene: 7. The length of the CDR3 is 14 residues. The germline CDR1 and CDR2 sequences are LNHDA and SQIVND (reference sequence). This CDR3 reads CASRTGSGYTEAFF. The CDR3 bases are TGTGCCAGTAGGACAGGGTCGGGGTACACTGAAGCTTTCTTT.

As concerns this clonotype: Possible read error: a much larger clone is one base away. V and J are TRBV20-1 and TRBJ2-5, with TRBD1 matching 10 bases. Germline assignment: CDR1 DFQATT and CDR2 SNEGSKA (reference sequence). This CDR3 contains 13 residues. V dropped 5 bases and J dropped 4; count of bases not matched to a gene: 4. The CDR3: CSADRGRAETQYF. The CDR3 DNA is TGCAGTGCTGACAGGGGGCGGGCAGAGACCCAGTACTTC.

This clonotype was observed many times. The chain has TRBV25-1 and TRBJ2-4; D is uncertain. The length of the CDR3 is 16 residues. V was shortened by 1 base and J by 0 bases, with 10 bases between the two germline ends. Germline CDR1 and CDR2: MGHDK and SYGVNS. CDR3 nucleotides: TGTGCCAGCAGTGAATGTAGTCGCCTAGCCAAAAACATTCAGTACTTC. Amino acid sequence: CASSECSRLAKNIQYF.

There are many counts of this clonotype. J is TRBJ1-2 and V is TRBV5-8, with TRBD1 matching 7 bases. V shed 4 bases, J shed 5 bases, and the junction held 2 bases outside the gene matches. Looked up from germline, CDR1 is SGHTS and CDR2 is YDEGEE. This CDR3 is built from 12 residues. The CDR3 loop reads CASSHRGYGYTF. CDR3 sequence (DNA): TGTGCCAGCAGCCACAGGGGTTATGGCTACACCTTC.

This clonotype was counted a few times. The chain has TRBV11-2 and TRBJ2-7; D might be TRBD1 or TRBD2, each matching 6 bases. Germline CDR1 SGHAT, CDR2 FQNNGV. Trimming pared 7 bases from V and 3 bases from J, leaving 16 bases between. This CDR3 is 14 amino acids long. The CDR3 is CASTLEGGFYEQYF. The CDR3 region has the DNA TGTGCCAGCACCCTAGAGGGGGGATTCTACGAGCAGTACTTC.

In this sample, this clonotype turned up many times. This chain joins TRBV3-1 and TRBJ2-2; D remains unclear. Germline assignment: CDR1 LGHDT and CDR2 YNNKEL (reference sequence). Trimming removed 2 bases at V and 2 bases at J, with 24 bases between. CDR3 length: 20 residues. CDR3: CASSQIVRTRSSGNTGELFF. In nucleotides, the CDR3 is TGTGCCAGCAGCCAAATCGTCCGGACCCGAAGCTCCGGCAACACCGGGGAGCTGTTTTTT.

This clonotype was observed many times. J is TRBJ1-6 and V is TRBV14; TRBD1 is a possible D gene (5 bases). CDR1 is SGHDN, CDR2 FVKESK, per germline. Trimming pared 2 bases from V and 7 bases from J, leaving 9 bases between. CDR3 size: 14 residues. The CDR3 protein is CASSQRWGNSPLHF. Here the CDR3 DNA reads TGTGCCAGCAGCCAAAGGTGGGGGAATTCACCCCTCCACTTT. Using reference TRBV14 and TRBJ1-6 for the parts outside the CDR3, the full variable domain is EAGVTQFPSHSVIEKGQTVTLRCDPISGHDNLYWYRRVMGKEIKFLLHFVKESKQDESGMPNNRFLAERTGGTYSTLKVQPAELEDSGVYFCASSQRWGNSPLHFGNGTRLTVT.

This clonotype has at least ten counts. CDR3 nucleotides: TGTGCCAGCAGCCTTCAGGGTGCGGGTAGGAACACTGAAGCTTTCTTT. Translation gives CASSLQGAGRNTEAFF. The rearrangement uses TRBV7-9 and TRBJ1-1; a weak D match, TRBD1 (5 bases). CDR3 length: 16 amino acids. Germline-derived CDR1 and CDR2 are SEHNR and FQNEAQ (reference sequence). Trimming took 5 bases from V and 1 from J, leaving 17 bases between them.

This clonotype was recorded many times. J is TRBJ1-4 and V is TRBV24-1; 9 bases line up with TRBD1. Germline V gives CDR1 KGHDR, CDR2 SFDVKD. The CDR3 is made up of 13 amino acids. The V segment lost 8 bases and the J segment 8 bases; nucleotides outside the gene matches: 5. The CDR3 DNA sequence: TGTGCCACCACACAGGGGGCAGAAGAAAAACTGTTTTTT. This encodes CATTQGAEEKLFF.

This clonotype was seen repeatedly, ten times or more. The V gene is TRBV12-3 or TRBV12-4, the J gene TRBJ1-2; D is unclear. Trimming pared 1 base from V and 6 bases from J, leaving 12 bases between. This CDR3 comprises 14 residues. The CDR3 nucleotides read TGTGCCAGCAGTTTAGGAGGGAGGTTCAATGGCTACACCTTC. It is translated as CASSLGGRFNGYTF.

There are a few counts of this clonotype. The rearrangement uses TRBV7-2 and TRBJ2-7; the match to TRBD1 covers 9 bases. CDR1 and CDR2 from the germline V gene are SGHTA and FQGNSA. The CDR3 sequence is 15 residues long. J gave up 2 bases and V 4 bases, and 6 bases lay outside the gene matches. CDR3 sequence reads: CASSSTGTGPYEQYF. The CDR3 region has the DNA TGTGCCAGCAGCTCTACCGGGACAGGGCCCTACGAGCAGTACTTC.

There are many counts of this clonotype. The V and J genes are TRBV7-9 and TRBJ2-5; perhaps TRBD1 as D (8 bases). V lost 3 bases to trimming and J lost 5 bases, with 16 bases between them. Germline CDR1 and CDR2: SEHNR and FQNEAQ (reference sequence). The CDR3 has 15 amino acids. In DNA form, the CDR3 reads TGTGCCAGCAGCTTCCCCGGACAGGGAGGGGAGACCCAGTACTTC. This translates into CASSFPGQGGETQYF.

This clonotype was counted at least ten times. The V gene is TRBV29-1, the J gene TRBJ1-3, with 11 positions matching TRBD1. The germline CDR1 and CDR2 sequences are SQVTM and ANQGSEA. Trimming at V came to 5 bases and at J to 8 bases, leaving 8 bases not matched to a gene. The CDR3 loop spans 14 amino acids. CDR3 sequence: CSVRTGGTAYTIYF. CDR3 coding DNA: TGCAGCGTTCGGACAGGGGGCACGGCCTACACCATATATTTT.

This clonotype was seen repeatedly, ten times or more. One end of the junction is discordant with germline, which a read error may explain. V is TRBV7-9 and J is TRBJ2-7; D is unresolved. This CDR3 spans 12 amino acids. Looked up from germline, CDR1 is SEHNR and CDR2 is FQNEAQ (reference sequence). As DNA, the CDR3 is TGTGCCAGCACCTTATATCGCTACGAGCAGTACTTC. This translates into CASTLYRYEQYF.

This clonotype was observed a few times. As DNA, the CDR3 is TGTGCCAGCAGTTTGGGGGCGGGAGGGAAAAATGAGCAGTTCTTC. Amino acids: CASSLGAGGKNEQFF. This rearrangement joins TRBV28 to TRBJ2-1; 9 nucleotides match TRBD2. This CDR3 spans 15 amino acids. V trimming: 3 bases; J trimming: 7 bases; junction bases outside the gene matches: 7. The V gene's germline CDR1 is MDHEN and CDR2 SYDVKM.

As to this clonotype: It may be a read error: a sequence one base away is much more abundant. The CDR3 here is CASSPQQGQRKQYF. The CDR3 DNA is TGCGCCAGCAGCCCGCAACAGGGACAGAGGAAGCAGTACTTC. J is TRBJ2-7 and V is TRBV5-1; 7 nucleotides align to TRBD1. There are 14 residues in the CDR3. Germline V gene data show CDR1 as SGHRS and CDR2 as YFSETQ. Unmatched junction bases numbered 12, after V lost 4 bases and J lost 8 bases.

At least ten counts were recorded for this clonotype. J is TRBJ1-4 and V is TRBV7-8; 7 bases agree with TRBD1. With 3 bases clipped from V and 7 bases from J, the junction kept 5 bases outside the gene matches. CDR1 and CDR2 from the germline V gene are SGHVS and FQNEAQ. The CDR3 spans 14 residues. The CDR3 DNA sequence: TGTGCCAGCAGCTTGGACAGGTGGACTGAAAAACTGTTTTTT. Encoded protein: CASSLDRWTEKLFF.

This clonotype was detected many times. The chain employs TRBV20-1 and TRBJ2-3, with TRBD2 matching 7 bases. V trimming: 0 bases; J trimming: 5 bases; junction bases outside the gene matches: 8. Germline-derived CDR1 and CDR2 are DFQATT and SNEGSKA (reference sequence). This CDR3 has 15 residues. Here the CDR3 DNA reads TGCAGTGCTAGAGATCCCCTAGCGGCGGGAGATACGCAGTATTTT. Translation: CSARDPLAAGDTQYF.